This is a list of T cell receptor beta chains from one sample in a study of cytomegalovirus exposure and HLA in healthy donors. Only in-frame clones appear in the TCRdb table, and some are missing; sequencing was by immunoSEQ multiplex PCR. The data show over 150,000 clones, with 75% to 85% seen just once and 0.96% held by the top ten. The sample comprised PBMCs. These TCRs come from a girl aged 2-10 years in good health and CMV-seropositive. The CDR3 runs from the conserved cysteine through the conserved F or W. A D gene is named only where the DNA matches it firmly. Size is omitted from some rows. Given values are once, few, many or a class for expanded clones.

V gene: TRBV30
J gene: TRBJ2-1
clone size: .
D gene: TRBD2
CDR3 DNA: TGTGCCTGGAGGAAGAAGCGGGAGAACTCCTACAATGAGCAGTTCTTC
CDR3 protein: CAWRKKRENSYNEQFF

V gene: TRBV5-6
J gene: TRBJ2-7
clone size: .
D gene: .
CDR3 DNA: TGTGCCAGCAGCTTGCGTAGCGCACAGGAGCAGTACTTC
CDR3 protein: CASSLRSAQEQYF

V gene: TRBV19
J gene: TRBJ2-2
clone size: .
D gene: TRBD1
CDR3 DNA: TGTGCCAGTAGACCGGGACAGGTCCACACCGGGGAGCTGTTTTTT
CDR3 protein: CASRPGQVHTGELFF

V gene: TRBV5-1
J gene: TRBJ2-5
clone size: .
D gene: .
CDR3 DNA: TGCGCCAGCAGCCGTGAGTCCCGGGAGACCCAGTACTTC
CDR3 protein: CASSRESRETQYF

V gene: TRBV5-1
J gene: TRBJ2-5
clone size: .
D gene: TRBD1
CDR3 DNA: TGCGCCAGCAGCTTGGAGGGGGCGCGGCGAGAGACCCAGTACTTC
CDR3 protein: CASSLEGARRETQYF

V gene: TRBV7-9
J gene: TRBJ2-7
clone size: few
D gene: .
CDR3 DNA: TGTGCCAGCAGCTACCGTAGTAGCGTCTACGAGCAGTACTTC
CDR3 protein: CASSYRSSVYEQYF

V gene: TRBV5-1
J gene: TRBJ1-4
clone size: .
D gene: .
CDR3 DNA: TGCGCCAGCAGCTTGTCCAGGGGTGGTGAAAAACTGTTTTTT
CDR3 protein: CASSLSRGGEKLFF

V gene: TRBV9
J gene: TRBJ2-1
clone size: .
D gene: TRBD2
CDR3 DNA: TGTGCCAGCAGCGCCCGCGGGGGGGAGAGATTATTTTCCTACAATGAGCAGTTCTTC
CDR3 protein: CASSARGGERLFSYNEQFF

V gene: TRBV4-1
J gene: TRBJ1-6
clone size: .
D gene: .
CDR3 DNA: TGCGCCAGCAGCCAAGTTAACCCGAGCTCCTATAATTCACCCCTCCACTTT
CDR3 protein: CASSQVNPSSYNSPLHF

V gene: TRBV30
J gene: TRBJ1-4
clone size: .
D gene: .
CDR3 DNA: TGTGCCTGGAGTTCAGGGGTGGGGAATGAAAAACTGTTTTTT
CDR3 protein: CAWSSGVGNEKLFF

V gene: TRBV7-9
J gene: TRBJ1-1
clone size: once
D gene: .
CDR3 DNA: TGTTCCAGCAGCTTTAGGACATCTGAAGCTTTCTTT
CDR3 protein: CSSSFRTSEAFF

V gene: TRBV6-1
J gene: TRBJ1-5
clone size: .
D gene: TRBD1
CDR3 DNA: TGTGCCAGCAGTTCACAGGGGGCTGGAAGTCAGCCCCAGCATTTT
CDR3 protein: CASSSQGAGSQPQHF

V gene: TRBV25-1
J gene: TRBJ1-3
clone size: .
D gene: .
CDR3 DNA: TGTGCCAGCAGTGACGCGGGGGCTGGAAACACCATATATTTT
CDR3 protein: CASSDAGAGNTIYF

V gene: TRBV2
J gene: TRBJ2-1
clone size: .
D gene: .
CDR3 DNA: TGTGCCAGTAGGGTAGCGCGGCATTATGAGCAGTTCTTC
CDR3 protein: CASRVARHYEQFF

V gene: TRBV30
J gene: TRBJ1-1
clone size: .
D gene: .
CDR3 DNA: TGTGCCTGGAGTGGGACTTCAAGAAAAGCTTTCTTT
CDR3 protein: CAWSGTSRKAFF

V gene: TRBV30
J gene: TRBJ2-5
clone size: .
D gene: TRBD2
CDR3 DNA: TGCGCCTGGACCGCTCTAGCGGGAGTTCAAGAGACCCAGTACTTC
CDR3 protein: CAWTALAGVQETQYF

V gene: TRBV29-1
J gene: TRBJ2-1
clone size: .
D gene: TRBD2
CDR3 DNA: TGCAGCGGTAGTCCAGGGCTAGCGGGAGGGTCCAATGAGCAGTTCTTC
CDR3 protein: CSGSPGLAGGSNEQFF

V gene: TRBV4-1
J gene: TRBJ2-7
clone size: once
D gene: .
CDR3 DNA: TGCGCCAGCAGCCTTCGGCTCCGGGACAAGCAGTACTTC
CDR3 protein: CASSLRLRDKQYF

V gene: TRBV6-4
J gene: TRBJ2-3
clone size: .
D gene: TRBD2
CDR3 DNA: TGTGCCAGCAGTGTGCTAGCGGGGGCCACAGATACGCAGTATTTT
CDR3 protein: CASSVLAGATDTQYF

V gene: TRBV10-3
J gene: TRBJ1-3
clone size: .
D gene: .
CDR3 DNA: TGTGCCATCAGTGAGTCACAGCTGCGCATGGGCGGGAACACCATATATTTT
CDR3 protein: CAISESQLRMGGNTIYF

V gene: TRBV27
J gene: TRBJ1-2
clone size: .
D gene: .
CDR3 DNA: TGTGCCAGCAGAGCAGACTACTATGGCTACACCTTC
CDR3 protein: CASRADYYGYTF